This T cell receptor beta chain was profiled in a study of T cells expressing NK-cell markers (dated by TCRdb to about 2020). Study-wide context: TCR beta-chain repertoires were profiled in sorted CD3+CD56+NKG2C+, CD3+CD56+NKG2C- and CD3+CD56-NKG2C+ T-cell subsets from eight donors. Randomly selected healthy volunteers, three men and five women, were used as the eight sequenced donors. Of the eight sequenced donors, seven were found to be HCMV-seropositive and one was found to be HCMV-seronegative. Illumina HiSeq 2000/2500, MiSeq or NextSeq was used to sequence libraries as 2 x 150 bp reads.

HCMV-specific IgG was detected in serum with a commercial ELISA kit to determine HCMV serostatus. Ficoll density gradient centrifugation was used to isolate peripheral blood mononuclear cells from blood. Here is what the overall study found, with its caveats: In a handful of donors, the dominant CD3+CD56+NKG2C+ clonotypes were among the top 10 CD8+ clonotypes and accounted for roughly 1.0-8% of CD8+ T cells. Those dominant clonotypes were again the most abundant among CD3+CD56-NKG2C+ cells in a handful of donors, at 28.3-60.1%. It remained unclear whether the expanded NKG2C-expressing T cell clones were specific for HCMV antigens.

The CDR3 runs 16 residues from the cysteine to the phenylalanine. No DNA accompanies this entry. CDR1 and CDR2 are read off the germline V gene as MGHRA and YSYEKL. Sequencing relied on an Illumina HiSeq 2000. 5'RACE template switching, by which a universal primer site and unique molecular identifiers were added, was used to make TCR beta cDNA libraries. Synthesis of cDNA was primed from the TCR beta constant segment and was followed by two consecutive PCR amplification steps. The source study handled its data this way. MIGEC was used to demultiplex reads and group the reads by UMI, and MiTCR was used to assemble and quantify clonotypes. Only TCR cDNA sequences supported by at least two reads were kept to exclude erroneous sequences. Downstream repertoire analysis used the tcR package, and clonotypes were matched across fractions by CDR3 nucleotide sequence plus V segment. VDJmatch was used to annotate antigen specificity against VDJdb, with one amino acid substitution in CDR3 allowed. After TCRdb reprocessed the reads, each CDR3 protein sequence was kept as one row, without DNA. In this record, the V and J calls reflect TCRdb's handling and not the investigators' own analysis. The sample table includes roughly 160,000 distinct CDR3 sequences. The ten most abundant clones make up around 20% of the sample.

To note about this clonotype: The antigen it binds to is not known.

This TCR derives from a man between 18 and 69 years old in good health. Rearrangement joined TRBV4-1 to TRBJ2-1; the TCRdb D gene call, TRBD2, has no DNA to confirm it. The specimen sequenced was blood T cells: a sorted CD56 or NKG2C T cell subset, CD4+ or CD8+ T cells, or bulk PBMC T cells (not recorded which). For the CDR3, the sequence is CASSQADSLSYNEQFF.